These T cell receptor beta chains were read from a single sample in a study of monozygotic twins with inflammatory bowel disease. TCRdb derives one entry per CDR3 protein from the 5' RACE reads, leaving out DNA. Its table lists 300,000 to 350,000 distinct CDR3 sequences. Sequenced sample: blood. All receptors come from a human donor with ulcerative colitis or Crohn's disease, or a healthy co-twin of an affected twin (not recorded which). Each CDR3 is given with its conserved first and last residue.

cdr3_length	v_call	j_call	cdr3_aa
16	TRBV11-2	TRBJ1-5	CASSSPRRETFQPQHF
15	TRBV20-1	TRBJ2-7	CSARDPPTSTYEQYF
15	TRBV20-1	TRBJ2-7	CSAREGQGAVNEQYF
15	TRBV5-5	TRBJ1-4	CASSVTTVGNEKLFF
16	TRBV28	TRBJ2-2	CASSFGNRLNTGELFF
15	TRBV7-8	TRBJ1-1	CASSPDDRVWTEAFF
16	TRBV5-6	TRBJ2-2	CASSLALGGYTGELFF
17	TRBV12-3/TRBV12-4	TRBJ2-1	CASRSGRDGSSYNEQFF
15	TRBV20-1	TRBJ2-1	CSAARGGGTDNEQFF
15	TRBV12-3/TRBV12-4	TRBJ2-7	CASRFGAPMGYEQYF
16	TRBV19	TRBJ2-2	CASSIRRGANTGELFF
12	TRBV5-1	TRBJ2-5	CASSSEGETQYF
15	TRBV6-5	TRBJ1-4	CASSYSTAAGEKLFF
15	TRBV30	TRBJ1-5	CAWSDRGGLGQPQHF
15	TRBV4-1	TRBJ1-2	CASSQEGTPNYGYTF
14	TRBV12-3/TRBV12-4	TRBJ1-2	CASSSADRGLGYTF
16	TRBV4-1	TRBJ2-1	CASSLDFSGAYNEQFF
11	TRBV7-9	TRBJ1-1	CASSQQGEAFF
14	TRBV6-2/TRBV6-3	TRBJ1-3	CASAGTGRGNTIYF
11	TRBV20-1	TRBJ2-5	CSGLIQETQYF
13	TRBV7-9	TRBJ1-6	CASSRPGGSPLHF
14	TRBV7-9	TRBJ2-5	CASSSTSGEETQYF
13	TRBV28	TRBJ2-3	CASSSGGGDTQYF
16	TRBV4-1	TRBJ2-3	CASSPTRGGPTDTQYF
15	TRBV20-1	TRBJ2-2	CSARVGQGSTGELFF
16	TRBV27	TRBJ2-1	CASSPHREASSNEQFF
15	TRBV5-1	TRBJ2-7	CASSLAWGSSYEQYF
14	TRBV18	TRBJ2-7	CASSRGRDSYEQYF
15	TRBV12-3/TRBV12-4	TRBJ1-4	CASSFRRQEGEKLFF
13	TRBV30	TRBJ1-4	CAWSVARGEKLFF
15	TRBV30	TRBJ2-2	CAWSLGARSTGELFF
16	TRBV18	TRBJ2-1	CASSPWTSGNHNEQFF
15	TRBV7-2	TRBJ1-4	CASSLDRGANEKLFF
15	TRBV28	TRBJ2-2	CASRYPGTGTGELFF
12	TRBV30	TRBJ2-7	CAWAPRAHEQYF
15	TRBV5-1	TRBJ2-7	CVSAPLALIAYEQYF
14	TRBV21-1	TRBJ2-7	CASSKGDRAYEQYF
13	TRBV7-2	TRBJ2-5	CASSLMARETQYF
14	TRBV3-1	TRBJ2-1	CASSQVASLNEQFF
16	TRBV10-1	TRBJ2-2	CASSEIWTGMSGELFF
20	TRBV25-1	TRBJ2-6	CASSEYKFPGGDIGANVLTF
14	TRBV5-1	TRBJ2-3	CASSRGQTTDTQYF
13	TRBV27	TRBJ2-4	CASSLGDYGIQYF
14	TRBV28	TRBJ2-7	CASSKAGGPYEQYF
13	TRBV7-9	TRBJ2-4	CASSRWGKNIQYF
15	TRBV5-6	TRBJ2-7	CASSLRSLANYEQYF
15	TRBV9	TRBJ2-2	CASSGDKGNTGELFF
12	TRBV28	TRBJ2-2	CASEAVAGELFF
13	TRBV20-1	TRBJ1-2	CSASLGFNYGYTF
12	TRBV18	TRBJ2-7	CASSPNGYEQYF
14	TRBV20-1	TRBJ2-7	CSARGVVWGYEQYF
14	TRBV5-1	TRBJ2-1	CASSLQGNHNEQFF
13	TRBV6-1	TRBJ2-1	CASSATGGYEQFF
13	TRBV5-6	TRBJ2-1	CASSLRTGREQFF
13	TRBV5-1	TRBJ1-2	CASSLEPNYGYTF
14	TRBV6-1	TRBJ2-2	CASSGTGTTGELFF